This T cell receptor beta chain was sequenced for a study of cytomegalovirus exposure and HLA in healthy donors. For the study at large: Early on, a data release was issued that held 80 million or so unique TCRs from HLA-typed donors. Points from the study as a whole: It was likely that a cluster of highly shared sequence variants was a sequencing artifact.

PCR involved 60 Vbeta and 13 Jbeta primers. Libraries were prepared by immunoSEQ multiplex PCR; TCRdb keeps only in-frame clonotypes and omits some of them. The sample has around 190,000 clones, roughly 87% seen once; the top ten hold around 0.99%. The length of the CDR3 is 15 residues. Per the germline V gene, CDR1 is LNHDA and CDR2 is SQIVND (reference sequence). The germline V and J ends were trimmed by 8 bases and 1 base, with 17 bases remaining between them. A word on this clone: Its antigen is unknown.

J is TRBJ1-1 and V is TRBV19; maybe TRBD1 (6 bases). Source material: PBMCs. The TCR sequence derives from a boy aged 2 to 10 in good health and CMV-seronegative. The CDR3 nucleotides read TGTGCCAGTCCTGGGGGGGGCCCCGAGAACACTGAAGCTTTCTTT. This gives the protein CASPGGGPENTEAFF.